These 9 T cell receptor beta chains were all obtained from the same sample, sequenced in a study of identifying expanded T cells in peripheral blood. TCRdb keeps only in-frame clones here, not all; method: immunoSEQ multiplex PCR. The sample shows about 100,000 clones, about 90% of them seen only once. The sequenced sample consisted of blood. The receptor source for this set is a person aged 18 to 75 in good health.

CDR3 protein: CAWSVRTGRGFNYGYTF. Written as DNA, the CDR3 is TGTGCCTGGAGTGTACGAACAGGGCGCGGGTTTAACTATGGCTACACCTTC. The V gene is TRBV30, the J gene TRBJ1-2, with a weak D call TRBD1 (6 bases). Germline values: CDR1 GTSNPN, CDR2 SVGIG (reference sequence). Between the trimmed V and J ends, which lost 0 bases and 1 base, there was a span of 18 bases. There are 17 residues in the CDR3.

This clone was counted once. The rearrangement links TRBV30 to TRBJ1-2, with 7 bases that match TRBD1. This CDR3 has 11 amino acids. Trimming removed 7 bases from V and 8 bases from J; junction bases left unmatched: 7. From germline, CDR1 is GTSNPN and CDR2 SVGIG (reference sequence). The CDR3 reads CAFRQGGGYTF. DNA for the CDR3: TGTGCCTTCAGGCAGGGGGGAGGCTACACCTTC.

The V call is TRBV29-1, the J call TRBJ2-1, with TRBD1 as a possible D gene (5 bases). Trimming left V 2 bases short and J 6 bases short, with 8 bases between. CDR1 is SQVTM, CDR2 ANQGSEA, per germline. The CDR3 length is 12 residues. Here the CDR3 DNA reads TGCAGCGTTGAATGGACAATCAATGAGCAGTTCTTC. The encoded protein is CSVEWTINEQFF.

CDR3 DNA: TGTGCCAGCAGCTCAGGGGGGGGAGATAATTCACCCCTCCACTTT. Amino acid sequence: CASSSGGGDNSPLHF. This chain uses TRBV7-2 with TRBJ1-6; 7 bases are shared with TRBD1. V trimming: 4 bases; J trimming: 5 bases; junction bases outside the gene matches: 5. This CDR3 spans 15 amino acids. Looked up from germline, CDR1 is SGHTA and CDR2 is FQGNSA.

This sequence joins TRBV4-1 and TRBJ1-2; the D gene is possibly TRBD1 (6 bases). The CDR3 is made up of 14 amino acids. Germline V lookup: CDR1 MGHRA, CDR2 YSYEKL. V shed 0 bases and J shed 1 base, with 6 bases lying between them. The CDR3 region is CASSQEDSNYGYTF. Written as DNA, the CDR3 is TGCGCCAGCAGCCAAGAGGACAGTAACTATGGCTACACCTTC.

The rearrangement uses TRBV25-1 and TRBJ2-1, with D unclear. Germline V gene sequence: CDR1 MGHDK, CDR2 SYGVNS. This CDR3 has 12 amino acids. V was cut by 5 bases and J by 4 bases, with 6 bases left in between. The CDR3 DNA reads TGTGCCAGCAGTTCCCCGTACAATGAGCAGTTCTTC. Amino acid sequence: CASSSPYNEQFF.

V usage is TRBV5-5 and J usage is TRBJ1-2; the D is unclear. The CDR3 is 13 amino acids. Germline V gene sequence: CDR1 SGHKS, CDR2 YYEKEE (reference sequence). V lost 4 bases, J lost 2 bases, and 9 bases lay in between. The CDR3 DNA reads as TGTGCCAGCAGCGTTGACACAAACTATGGCTACACCTTC. As protein: CASSVDTNYGYTF. Variable domain in full (rest from reference TRBV5-5 and TRBJ1-2): DAGVTQSPTHLIKTRGQQVTLRCSPISGHKSVSWYQQVLGQGPQFIFQYYEKEERGRGNFPDRFSARQFPNYSSELNVNALLLGDSALYLCASSVDTNYGYTFGSGTRLTVV.

Note on this clone: This sample also contains other DNA sequences that code for the same CDR3. V is TRBV5-1 and J is TRBJ2-1; a weak D match, TRBD2 (6 bases). The V end was cut by 0 bases, the J end by 0 bases, with 7 bases between. Germline assignment: CDR1 SGHRS and CDR2 YFSETQ. The CDR3 contains 15 residues. In DNA, the CDR3 is TGCGCCAGCAGCTTGGCCGGGAGCTCCTACAATGAGCAGTTCTTC. Its protein is CASSLAGSSYNEQFF.

The CDR3 sequence: CASSFGVETQYF. The DNA of the CDR3 is TGTGCCAGCAGCTTTGGGGTGGAGACCCAGTACTTC. The genes are TRBV7-9 and TRBJ2-5; D is uncertain. Germline CDR1 reads SEHNR; CDR2 reads FQNEAQ (reference sequence). This CDR3 region has 12 residues. With 3 bases removed from V and 5 bases from J, the gap between germline ends came to 7 bases. Filled out from reference TRBV7-9 and TRBJ2-5, the complete variable domain reads DTGVSQNPRHKITKRGQNVTFRCDPISEHNRLYWYRQTLGQGPEFLTYFQNEAQLEKSRLLSDRFSAERPKGSFSTLEIQRTEQGDSAMYLCASSFGVETQYFGPGTRLLVL.